Presented here are 14 T cell receptor beta chains from one specimen sequenced in a study of neoadjuvant anti-PD-1 for oral cavity cancer. The table came from immunoSEQ multiplex PCR; TCRdb's copy has only in-frame clones and leaves some out. The sample records tens of thousands of clones, around 83% being singletons. Source: PBMCs, taken before nivolumab (anti-PD-1) treatment. These receptors all come from a person aged 40-85 years with oral cavity squamous cell carcinoma.

Regarding this clone: One end of the junction fails to match germline, which may point to a read error. CDR3 loop: CASSPAGGQGTQYF. The CDR3 nucleotides read TGCGCCAGCAGCCCAGCGGGGGGGCAAGGGACCCAGTACTTC. The chain carries TRBV5-1 and TRBJ2-5; 10 bases fit TRBD2. The CDR3 is 14 amino acids. CDR1 is SGHRS, CDR2 YFSETQ, per germline.

Only one count was recorded for this clone. The chain employs TRBV25-1 and TRBJ2-7; the match to TRBD1 covers 9 bases. Unmatched junction bases numbered 8, after V lost 3 bases and J lost 5 bases. CDR1 is MGHDK and CDR2 is SYGVNS in the germline V gene. The CDR3 spans 15 residues. The DNA for the CDR3 is TGTGCCAGCAGTGACGCCCGCGGGACAGGGCACGAGCAGTACTTC. Its protein product is CASSDARGTGHEQYF.

The rearrangement links TRBV29-1 to TRBJ2-3; TRBD2 matches at 12 bases. Germline V gene sequence: CDR1 SQVTM, CDR2 ANQGSEA. CDR3 length: 19 residues. Losses at the gene ends were 3 bases for V and 2 bases for J; bases not matched to a gene: 15. The CDR3: CSVEGADFTSGRFTDTQYF. In nucleotides, the CDR3 is TGCAGCGTTGAGGGGGCTGATTTTACTAGCGGGAGGTTCACAGATACGCAGTATTTT.

V gene TRBV28 combines with J gene TRBJ1-2; the D is unclear. Germline V gene lookup returns CDR1 MDHEN and CDR2 SYDVKM. The CDR3 runs 11 residues. Trimming took 7 bases from V and 8 from J, leaving 11 bases between them. The CDR3 loop is CASTSLGGYTF. In DNA, the CDR3 is TGTGCCAGCACCAGCCTGGGAGGCTACACCTTC.

In this sample, this clone turned up once. In DNA form, the CDR3 reads TGTGCCAGCAGTGAATGGGCAGGGGTCGACACTGAAGCTTTCTTT. It is translated as CASSEWAGVDTEAFF. This chain links TRBV6-1 with TRBJ1-1, with D maybe TRBD1 (6 bases). Per the germline V gene, CDR1 is MNHNS and CDR2 is SASEGT. V was trimmed by 2 bases and J by 3 bases, leaving 13 bases between them. The CDR3 covers 15 residues.

The chain links TRBV6-1 to TRBJ2-7; the D is unclear. This CDR3 is built from 12 residues. V was cut by 2 bases and J by 3 bases, with 5 bases left in between. Germline V gene lookup returns CDR1 MNHNS and CDR2 SASEGT. The CDR3 DNA reads as TGTGCCAGCAGTGAAAGCAACTACGAGCAGTACTTC. It is translated as CASSESNYEQYF.

The rearrangement uses TRBV5-5 and TRBJ1-4; weak D call: TRBD1 (6 bases). The CDR3 extends over 14 amino acids. The V and J ends lost 4 bases and 8 bases respectively, with 15 bases between them. Per germline, CDR1 SGHKS and CDR2 YYEKEE (reference sequence). CDR3: CASSRTERQEKLFF. The CDR3 DNA sequence: TGTGCCAGCAGCCGGACAGAGAGACAAGAAAAACTGTTTTTT. The variable domain in full, completed from reference TRBV5-5 and TRBJ1-4, reads DAGVTQSPTHLIKTRGQQVTLRCSPISGHKSVSWYQQVLGQGPQFIFQYYEKEERGRGNFPDRFSARQFPNYSSELNVNALLLGDSALYLCASSRTERQEKLFFGSGTQLSVL.

In this sample, this clone turned up once. The gene calls are TRBV7-3 and TRBJ1-1; no clear D gene. V was shortened by 0 bases and J by 7 bases, with 9 bases between the two germline ends. The CDR3 totals 13 residues. CDR1 SGHTA and CDR2 FQGTGA come from the germline V gene. This chain's CDR3 is CASSLTFTDEAFF. The DNA for the CDR3 is TGTGCCAGCAGCTTAACGTTTACAGATGAAGCTTTCTTT.

The chain is built from TRBV7-3 and TRBJ2-6; D ambiguous. Deletions cut 4 bases from V and 2 bases from J, with 3 bases between. Germline-derived CDR1 and CDR2 are SGHTA and FQGTGA. The CDR3 extends over 13 amino acids. CDR3 loop: CASSWAGANVLTF. The DNA for the CDR3 is TGTGCCAGCAGCTGGGCTGGGGCCAACGTCCTGACTTTC.

V gene TRBV19 combines with J gene TRBJ1-3, with 8 bases fitting TRBD1. CDR3 length: 14 amino acids. V shed 10 bases, J shed 4 bases, and the junction held 9 bases outside the gene matches. Germline V gene sequence: CDR1 LNHDA, CDR2 SQIVND (reference sequence). This chain's CDR3 is CANRQGLKGNTIYF. DNA for the CDR3: TGTGCCAATAGACAGGGGCTGAAAGGAAACACCATATATTTT.

This chain joins TRBV4-1 and TRBJ1-2; TRBD1 is a possible D gene (5 bases). Germline loops: CDR1 MGHRA, CDR2 YSYEKL. V gave up 2 bases and J gave up 4 bases, with 14 bases separating them. This CDR3 contains 15 residues. The CDR3 reads CASSQPQAGTYGYTF. CDR3 nucleotide sequence: TGCGCCAGCAGCCAACCCCAGGCGGGGACCTATGGCTACACCTTC.

This chain uses TRBV2 with TRBJ2-1; 9 positions match TRBD2. The ends lost 4 bases at V and 11 bases at J; junction bases unmatched: 3. In germline, CDR1 is SNHLY, CDR2 FYNNEI. CDR3 length equals 12 residues. The CDR3 reads CASSGGRAQQFF. The CDR3, as DNA: TGTGCCAGCAGTGGCGGGAGGGCCCAGCAGTTCTTC.

This clone was observed a handful of times. The rearrangement joins TRBV20-1 to TRBJ2-2; D remains ambiguous. CDR1 and CDR2 (germline): DFQATT, SNEGSKA (reference sequence). Trimming removed 4 bases from V and 7 bases from J, with 7 bases in between. The CDR3 contains 11 residues. CDR3 amino acids: CSAMVSGELFF. The CDR3 coding sequence is TGCAGTGCTATGGTGAGCGGGGAGCTGTTTTTT.

This chain links TRBV5-1 with TRBJ1-1, with D possibly matching TRBD1 (5 bases). There are 13 residues in the CDR3. From germline, CDR1 is SGHRS and CDR2 YFSETQ. The V and J ends lost 4 bases and 6 bases respectively, with 13 bases between them. The CDR3 is CASSNQGLAEAFF. CDR3 bases: TGCGCCAGCAGCAACCAGGGTTTGGCTGAAGCTTTCTTT.